A selection of T cell receptor beta chains follows, all from one sample in a study of blood T cell repertoires in COVID-19. Clones were sequenced by immunoSEQ multiplex PCR, and TCRdb holds only the in-frame ones, with some missing. The repertoire consists of 120,000 to 150,000 clones, with roughly 90% occurring once and the leading ten covering about 2.3%. The sequenced sample consisted of peripheral blood. The receptors were gathered from a human donor in a cohort sampled during active COVID-19. Each CDR3 is given with its conserved first and last residue. D genes are given only for firm matches. Expanded clones get a size class; other rows say once, few or many, or leave the size out.

J | size | D | V | DNA | CDR3
TRBJ1-1 | once | TRBD1 | TRBV4-2 | TGTGCCAGCAGCCAAGATCCTTCCCGGACAGGGAAAATGAACACTGAAGCTTTCTTT | CASSQDPSRTGKMNTEAFF
TRBJ1-2 | - | - | TRBV5-1 | TGCGCCAGCAGCTTGGCAGGGGTCGTTGATGGCTACACCTTC | CASSLAGVVDGYTF
TRBJ1-2 | - | TRBD1 | TRBV7-2 | TGTGCCAGCAGCTCTACAGGGGGCTATGGCTACACCTTC | CASSSTGGYGYTF
TRBJ2-2 | - | - | TRBV12-5 | TGTGCTAGTGCCAGGACCGGGGAGCTGTTTTTT | CASARTGELFF
TRBJ2-7 | once | TRBD2 | TRBV19 | TGTGCCAGTAGTATTTCGGGGGGGCTCCACGAGCAGTACTTC | CASSISGGLHEQYF
TRBJ1-2 | once | TRBD1 | TRBV5-4 | TGTGCCAGCAGCTTAGGGACAGGGGATGGCTACACCTTC | CASSLGTGDGYTF
TRBJ2-1 | - | TRBD1 | TRBV5-4 | TGTGCCAGCACCGCTCCCGGGACAGGGGTCTACAATGAGCAGTTCTTC | CASTAPGTGVYNEQFF
TRBJ2-7 | - | TRBD1 | TRBV30 | TGTGCCTGGAGACCGGGACAGGTCTACGAGCAGTACTTC | CAWRPGQVYEQYF
TRBJ2-3 | - | - | TRBV7-3 | TGTGCCAGCAGCTTAATGGACAGCCGCACAGATACGCAGTATTTT | CASSLMDSRTDTQYF
TRBJ1-6 | - | TRBD1 | TRBV5-4 | TGTGCCAGCAGCTTGGGGACAGGTCGGAATTCACCCCTCCACTTT | CASSLGTGRNSPLHF
TRBJ2-1 | - | - | TRBV21-1 | TGTGCCAGCAGCAAAGGAGTATCGGAGGGGTCGCCAGCGGGAGCGGACAATGAGCAGTTCTTC | CASSKGVSEGSPAGADNEQFF
TRBJ2-3 | - | TRBD2 | TRBV5-1 | TGCGCCAGCAAGACCGGACTAGCGCGAACAGATACGCAGTATTTT | CASKTGLARTDTQYF
TRBJ1-5 | few | TRBD1 | TRBV2 | TGTGCCAGCAGTGATAGGGGGCTTAGCAATCAGCCCCAGCATTTT | CASSDRGLSNQPQHF
TRBJ1-5 | - | - | TRBV7-9 | TGTGCCAGCAGCTCCGCGGGGTACAATCAGCCCCAGCATTTT | CASSSAGYNQPQHF
TRBJ2-7 | - | - | TRBV6-5 | TGTGCCAGCAGTTATCGACAGGCCACGGACAAGCAGTACTTC | CASSYRQATDKQYF
TRBJ2-2 | - | TRBD1 | TRBV5-1 | TGCGCCACCAGGACAGGGAGCACCGGGGAGCTGTTTTTT | CATRTGSTGELFF
TRBJ2-1 | - | TRBD2 | TRBV11-2 | TGTGCCAGCAGCTTTCCCTTAGCGGGGGGGCCGAGTGAGCAGTTCTTC | CASSFPLAGGPSEQFF
TRBJ2-6 | - | TRBD1 | TRBV4-1 | TGCGCCAGCAGCCAAGGGCGACAGGGAACTTCCTCTGGGGCCAACGTCCTGACTTTC | CASSQGRQGTSSGANVLTF
TRBJ1-3 | - | - | TRBV30 | TGTGCCTGGAGAAGGGGATCAGGTGGAAACACCATATATTTT | CAWRRGSGGNTIYF
TRBJ2-1 | - | - | TRBV19 | TGTGCCAGCTCGAGGGGGTACAATGAGCAGTTCTTC | CASSRGYNEQFF
TRBJ1-5 | - | - | TRBV6-6 | TGTGCCAGCAATATCCGGGACATAAGCAATCAGCCCCAGCATTTT | CASNIRDISNQPQHF
TRBJ2-1 | - | TRBD1 | TRBV5-1 | TGCGCCAGCAGCTTGGGGACAGGCTCCTACAATGAGCAGTTCTTC | CASSLGTGSYNEQFF
TRBJ1-1 | few | - | TRBV7-8 | TGTGCCAGCAGCTTAGTTGGGGAGGACACTGAAGCTTTCTTT | CASSLVGEDTEAFF
TRBJ2-1 | - | - | TRBV7-2 | TGTGCCAGCAGCTTATCAGATAGCCGCGGTGAGCAGTTCTTC | CASSLSDSRGEQFF
TRBJ2-1 | once | TRBD1 | TRBV25-1 | TGTGCCAGCAGTGAGATAATAGGGACAGGAAAGTTCTTC | CASSEIIGTGKFF
TRBJ1-2 | - | - | TRBV7-8 | TGTGCCAGCAGCTTAGACAGGGAGTATGGCTACACCTTC | CASSLDREYGYTF
TRBJ2-5 | - | TRBD1 | TRBV5-1 | TGCGCCAGCACCACCCCAGGGGGCCCCACGACCCAGTACTTC | CASTTPGGPTTQYF
TRBJ2-7 | - | TRBD2 | TRBV11-2 | TGTGCCAGCAGCCACATCGCGGGAGAGTCTACCTACGAGCAGTACTTC | CASSHIAGESTYEQYF
TRBJ2-1 | - | TRBD2 | TRBV7-2 | TGTGCCAGCAGCTTATCAACTAGCGGGGGGGCCTTTGAGCAGTTCTTC | CASSLSTSGGAFEQFF
TRBJ2-7 | - | TRBD2 | TRBV6-4 | TGTGCCAGCAGTTCCGGGACTAGCGGTCCTTACGAGCAGTACTTC | CASSSGTSGPYEQYF
TRBJ2-7 | - | TRBD2 | TRBV7-8 | TGTGCCAGCAGCTTCCGGGGGGGAGCCGTGTACGAGCAGTACTTC | CASSFRGGAVYEQYF
TRBJ2-2 | many | - | TRBV11-3 | TGTGCCAGCAGCCGGGAGCAGGACACCGGGGAGCTGTTTTTT | CASSREQDTGELFF
TRBJ1-4 | - | - | TRBV28 | TGTGCCAGCAGTTTATATACAGGGCTTTTGTTTTTT | CASSLYTGLLFF
TRBJ2-2 | few | TRBD1 | TRBV7-2 | TGTGCCAGCAGCCTCCGGGACAGGGGAAACGGGGAGCTGTTTTTT | CASSLRDRGNGELFF